One sample yielded the 13 T cell receptor beta chains listed below, sequenced in a study of blood T cell repertoires in COVID-19. The table came from immunoSEQ multiplex PCR; TCRdb's copy has only in-frame clones and leaves some out. Of approximately 270,000 clones in the sample, under 90% were seen once. The sequencing sample was made of PBMCs or T cells enriched from blood (not recorded which). These TCRs come from a woman aged 60-75 years who had recovered from COVID-19.

This chain links TRBV6-5 with TRBJ2-5, with a possible D match to TRBD1 (6 bases). Germline-derived CDR1 and CDR2 are MNHEY and SVGAGI. The V end was cut by 8 bases, the J end by 5 bases, with 12 bases between. CDR3 size: 12 residues. The DNA for the CDR3 is TGTGCCAGCTGGGGGCCCGTCGAGACCCAGTACTTC. Encoded protein: CASWGPVETQYF.

Details on this clone: Other nucleotide sequences from this sample produce the same CDR3. This chain uses TRBV7-2 with TRBJ1-4, with no clear D. The CDR3 has 14 amino acids. Germline assignment: CDR1 SGHTA and CDR2 FQGNSA. The germline V and J ends were trimmed by 5 bases and 0 bases, with 7 bases remaining between them. CDR3 sequence reads: CASSPTATNEKLFF. The DNA for the CDR3 is TGTGCCAGCAGCCCCACGGCAACTAATGAAAAACTGTTTTTT.

The chain uses TRBV9 and TRBJ1-2; D perhaps matches TRBD1 (6 bases). Germline CDR1 and CDR2: SGDLS and YYNGEE. V was clipped by 2 bases and J by 0 bases, with 11 bases between them. The CDR3 consists of 15 residues. CDR3 in DNA: TGTGCCAGCAGCGTTCAGGGGCTAGCTAACTATGGCTACACCTTC. As protein: CASSVQGLANYGYTF.

The rearrangement joins TRBV29-1 to TRBJ2-5, with 7 bases aligning to TRBD1. The junction had 10 bases not matched to a gene; V was cut back by 7 bases and J by 5 bases. Germline V gene lookup returns CDR1 SQVTM and CDR2 ANQGSEA. This CDR3 comprises 13 residues. For the CDR3, the DNA is TGCAGCGCCCGGGACAGTATACGGGAGACCCAGTACTTC. Translation gives CSARDSIRETQYF.

This clone was picked up one time. The rearrangement links TRBV20-1 to TRBJ1-2; tentative D call: TRBD1 (5 bases). The CDR3 spans 10 residues. Per germline, CDR1 DFQATT and CDR2 SNEGSKA (reference sequence). Trimming took 5 bases from V and 9 from J, leaving 10 bases between them. The CDR3 spells CSALSGRYTF. The DNA of the CDR3 is TGCAGTGCTCTGTCAGGGCGCTACACCTTC.

A word on this clone: This sample also contains other DNA sequences that code for the same CDR3. V usage is TRBV5-1 and J usage is TRBJ1-2; 9 nucleotides agree with TRBD1. This CDR3 contains 14 residues. With V trimmed by 0 bases and J by 6 bases, 3 bases remained unmatched. Germline loops: CDR1 SGHRS, CDR2 YFSETQ. The CDR3 DNA reads TGCGCCAGCAGCTTGGCGGGACAGGGAGATGGCTACACCTTC. Protein: CASSLAGQGDGYTF.

This CDR3 reads CASRVMPKGYTF. The CDR3 coding sequence is TGTGCCAGCCGGGTCATGCCCAAGGGCTACACCTTC. V is TRBV19 and J is TRBJ1-2; D not resolved. Germline V gives CDR1 LNHDA, CDR2 SQIVND (reference sequence). V was shortened by 9 bases and J by 8 bases, with 16 bases between the two germline ends. This CDR3 spans 12 amino acids.

V is TRBV12-5 and J is TRBJ2-1; 11 nucleotides agree with TRBD2. The germline V gene encodes CDR1 LGHNT and CDR2 FRNRAP. This CDR3 contains 23 residues. Trimming cost V 2 bases and J 0 bases; bases outside gene matches: 21. CDR3 DNA sequence: TGTGCTAGTGGTTTGAGACGGGGTGGGGGACTAGCGGTTTTCCGTAGCTCCTACAATGAGCAGTTCTTC. The encoded protein is CASGLRRGGGLAVFRSSYNEQFF.

The rearrangement joins TRBV6-5 to TRBJ1-5; tentative D call: TRBD1 (5 bases). Germline V gene lookup returns CDR1 MNHEY and CDR2 SVGAGI. CDR3 size: 13 residues. V lost 8 bases, J lost 3 bases, and 11 bases lay in between. The CDR3 nucleotides read TGTGCCAGCCACGGACACCACAATCAGCCCCAGCATTTT. Its translation is CASHGHHNQPQHF.

The rearrangement joins TRBV29-1 to TRBJ2-5; 8 positions agree with TRBD2. The V gene's germline CDR1 is SQVTM and CDR2 ANQGSEA. V shed 4 bases, J shed 5 bases, and the junction held 6 bases outside the gene matches. The CDR3 is 13 amino acids. CDR3 in amino acids: CSVGISGEETQYF. In nucleotides, the CDR3 is TGCAGCGTTGGGATTAGCGGGGAGGAGACCCAGTACTTC.

This chain links TRBV5-1 with TRBJ2-3; 7 bases agree with TRBD2. Trimming at V came to 5 bases and at J to 0 bases, leaving 6 bases not matched to a gene. This CDR3 contains 15 residues. Germline values: CDR1 SGHRS, CDR2 YFSETQ. The CDR3 region is CASRIAGGSTDTQYF. CDR3 coding DNA: TGCGCCAGCAGAATAGCGGGTGGGAGCACAGATACGCAGTATTTT. The full variable domain, its missing parts supplied by reference TRBV5-1 and TRBJ2-3, is KAGVTQTPRYLIKTRGQQVTLSCSPISGHRSVSWYQQTPGQGLQFLFEYFSETQRNKGNFPGRFSGRQFSNSRSEMNVSTLELGDSALYLCASRIAGGSTDTQYFGPGTRLTVL.

The genes are TRBV5-1 and TRBJ1-1, with 9 bases aligning to TRBD1. Germline lookup yields CDR1 SGHRS and CDR2 YFSETQ. The V gene end was trimmed by 2 bases and the J gene end by 5 bases; junction bases not matched to a gene: 10. CDR3 length: 16 amino acids. DNA of the CDR3: TGCGCCAGCAGCTTAAGGACAGGGGAAGGGCGGACTGAAGCTTTCTTT. This encodes CASSLRTGEGRTEAFF.

The CDR3 protein is CASSDSNRGYGNTIYF. Here the CDR3 DNA reads TGTGCCAGCAGTGACAGTAACAGGGGATACGGAAACACCATATATTTT. V usage is TRBV6-4 and J usage is TRBJ1-3; 7 bases line up with TRBD1. Germline-derived CDR1 and CDR2 are MRHNA and SNTAGT. Trimming took 2 bases from V and 4 from J; bases not matched to a gene: 8. The CDR3 is made up of 16 amino acids.